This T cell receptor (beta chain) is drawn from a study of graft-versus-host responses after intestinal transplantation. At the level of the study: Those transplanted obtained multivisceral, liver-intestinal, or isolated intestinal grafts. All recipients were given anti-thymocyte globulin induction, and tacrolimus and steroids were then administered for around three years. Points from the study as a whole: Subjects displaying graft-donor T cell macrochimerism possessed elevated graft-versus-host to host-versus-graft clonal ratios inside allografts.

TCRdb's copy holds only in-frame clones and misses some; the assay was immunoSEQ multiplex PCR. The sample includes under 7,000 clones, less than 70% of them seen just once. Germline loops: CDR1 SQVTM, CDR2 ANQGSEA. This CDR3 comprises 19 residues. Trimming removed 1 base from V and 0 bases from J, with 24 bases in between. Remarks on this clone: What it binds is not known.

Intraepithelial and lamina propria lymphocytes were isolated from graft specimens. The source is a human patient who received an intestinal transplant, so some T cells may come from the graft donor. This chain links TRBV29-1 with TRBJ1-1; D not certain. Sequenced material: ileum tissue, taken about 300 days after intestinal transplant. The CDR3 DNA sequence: TGCAGCGTTGAAGTCGAGAGGTCTAAATCGGTATTCATGAACACTGAAGCTTTCTTT. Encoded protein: CSVEVERSKSVFMNTEAFF.